The next 22 T cell receptor beta chains were all read from a single sample in a study of PD-1 blockade in classical Hodgkin lymphoma. Every patient was affected by relapse after autologous stem cell transplantation, while exposure to brentuximab vedotin was not uniform. Repertoires were generated with immunoSEQ multiplex PCR, while TCRdb's copy carries only in-frame clones and drops some. Among over 5,500 clones listed, over 65% were seen once. The specimen was peripheral blood mononuclear cells (PBMCs), collected at baseline. The receptor source for this set is a human donor with classical Hodgkin lymphoma.

Only one count was recorded for this clone. The chain recombines TRBV5-1 with TRBJ1-5; D gene uncertain. The V end lost 0 bases, the J end lost 4 bases, and 5 bases lay between the germline ends. Germline lookup yields CDR1 SGHRS and CDR2 YFSETQ. The CDR3 totals 13 residues. The CDR3 spells CASSLGQNQPQHF. The CDR3 nucleotides are TGCGCCAGCAGCTTGGGCCAAAATCAGCCCCAGCATTTT.

The chain joins TRBV6-1 to TRBJ2-3, with D uncertain. V lost 3 bases to trimming and J lost 1 base, with 8 bases between them. This CDR3 is 14 amino acids long. Per the germline V gene, CDR1 is MNHNS and CDR2 is SASEGT. Here the CDR3 reads CASSESQGTDTQYF. CDR3 coding DNA: TGTGCCAGCAGTGAGTCCCAGGGCACAGATACGCAGTATTTT.

The chain is built from TRBV9 and TRBJ2-1, with TRBD2 matching over 14 bases. V shed 0 bases and J 8 bases; nucleotides not matched to a gene: 4. The germline V gene has CDR1 SGDLS and CDR2 YYNGEE. This CDR3 contains 16 residues. The CDR3 loop is CASSVGGLAGDHEQFF. The CDR3 bases are TGTGCCAGCAGCGTAGGGGGACTAGCGGGAGATCATGAGCAGTTCTTC.

The chain employs TRBV10-1 and TRBJ1-1; D remains unclear. V lost 3 bases, J lost 0 bases, and 11 bases lay in between. The germline CDR1 and CDR2 sequences are WNHNN and SYGVQD (reference sequence). The CDR3 runs to 15 residues. For the CDR3, the DNA is TGCGCCAGCAGTGACGGTGTAGGAATGAACACTGAAGCTTTCTTT. Translated, it gives CASSDGVGMNTEAFF.

This clone was counted a few times. V is TRBV11-3 and J is TRBJ2-5, with D uncertain. This CDR3 has 11 amino acids. V lost 5 bases, J lost 0 bases, and 1 base lay in between. From germline, CDR1 is SGHNT and CDR2 YENEEA. CDR3 region: CASSDQETQYF. CDR3 nucleotides: TGTGCCAGCAGCGACCAAGAGACCCAGTACTTC.

For the CDR3, the DNA is TGCGCCAGCAGCTTGGGCCGGACCTATGGCTACACCTTC. This encodes CASSLGRTYGYTF. This chain uses TRBV5-1 with TRBJ1-2, with D hard to call. V lost 0 bases to trimming and J lost 4 bases, with 7 bases between them. Germline values: CDR1 SGHRS, CDR2 YFSETQ. The CDR3 is 13 residues long. Supplemented by reference TRBV5-1 and TRBJ1-2, the full variable domain reads KAGVTQTPRYLIKTRGQQVTLSCSPISGHRSVSWYQQTPGQGLQFLFEYFSETQRNKGNFPGRFSGRQFSNSRSEMNVSTLELGDSALYLCASSLGRTYGYTFGSGTRLTVV.

The chain joins TRBV19 to TRBJ1-4, with D maybe TRBD1 (5 bases). V was clipped by 8 bases and J by 8 bases, with 18 bases between them. Germline V gene lookup returns CDR1 LNHDA and CDR2 SQIVND (reference sequence). The CDR3 spans 14 residues. For the CDR3, the DNA is TGTGCCAGTTGGTCCGGGGCTTTCCCAGAAAAACTGTTTTTT. Protein product: CASWSGAFPEKLFF.

This chain links TRBV30 with TRBJ2-1, with D perhaps matching TRBD2 (5 bases). Germline values: CDR1 GTSNPN, CDR2 SVGIG (reference sequence). There are 11 residues in the CDR3. V was trimmed by 0 bases and J by 9 bases, leaving 6 bases between them. The CDR3 DNA sequence: TGTGCCTGGAGTGTTACTAGTGAGCAGTTCTTC. This sequence encodes CAWSVTSEQFF.

The chain uses TRBV27 and TRBJ1-5, with D unresolved. Germline values: CDR1 MNHEY, CDR2 SMNVEV (reference sequence). The V and J ends lost 0 bases and 5 bases respectively, with 14 bases between them. The CDR3 covers 16 residues. CDR3: CASSLSARGDYQPQHF. In DNA form, the CDR3 reads TGTGCCAGCAGTTTATCCGCTCGGGGAGACTATCAGCCCCAGCATTTT.

This chain uses TRBV5-4 with TRBJ2-1; TRBD1 is a possible D gene (6 bases). V lost 4 bases and J 10 bases, leaving 15 bases between the germline ends. The CDR3 is made up of 13 amino acids. Germline assignment: CDR1 SGHNT and CDR2 YYREEE (reference sequence). The CDR3 DNA is TGTGCCAGCAGCCCACAGGGAAGAGAGGAGCAGTTCTTC. Amino acid sequence: CASSPQGREEQFF.

The table lists this clone with a few counts. The chain couples TRBV7-3 to TRBJ1-1; no firm D call. V dropped 5 bases and J dropped 1 base, with 11 bases sitting between them. The CDR3 totals 14 residues. The germline CDR1 and CDR2 sequences are SGHTA and FQGTGA. For the CDR3, the DNA is TGTGCCAGCAGCCCCTCAATGGGGAACACTGAAGCTTTCTTT. Translated, it gives CASSPSMGNTEAFF.

This chain connects TRBV14 to TRBJ1-2; no clear D. The CDR3 sequence is 13 residues long. Germline lookup yields CDR1 SGHDN and CDR2 FVKESK. V shed 0 bases and J shed 9 bases, with 11 bases lying between them. The CDR3 DNA reads as TGTGCCAGCAGCCAAGATCTCGATAGCAGCTACACCTTC. This gives the protein CASSQDLDSSYTF.

The chain has TRBV7-8 and TRBJ1-5; 10 bases align to TRBD1. Germline values: CDR1 SGHVS, CDR2 FQNEAQ. CDR3 length: 15 residues. J lost 2 bases, V lost 5 bases, and 3 bases had no gene match. CDR3: CASSEGTGGNQPQHF. The DNA for the CDR3 is TGTGCCAGCAGCGAAGGGACAGGGGGCAATCAGCCCCAGCATTTT. Using reference TRBV7-8 and TRBJ1-5 for the parts outside the CDR3, the full variable domain is GAGVSQSPRYKVAKRGQDVALRCDPISGHVSLFWYQQALGQGPEFLTYFQNEAQLDKSGLPSDRFFAERPEGSVSTLKIQRTQQEDSAVYLCASSEGTGGNQPQHFGDGTRLSIL.

The V call is TRBV7-9, the J call TRBJ1-1; 9 nucleotides match TRBD1. Germline-derived CDR1 and CDR2 are SEHNR and FQNEAQ (reference sequence). The ends lost 5 bases at V and 1 base at J; junction bases unmatched: 8. This CDR3 has 16 residues. The CDR3 reads CASSQNRGLGNTEAFF. CDR3 sequence (DNA): TGTGCCAGCAGCCAGAACAGGGGGCTAGGGAACACTGAAGCTTTCTTT. The full variable domain, its missing parts supplied by reference TRBV7-9 and TRBJ1-1, is DTGVSQNPRHKITKRGQNVTFRCDPISEHNRLYWYRQTLGQGPEFLTYFQNEAQLEKSRLLSDRFSAERPKGSFSTLEIQRTEQGDSAMYLCASSQNRGLGNTEAFFGQGTRLTVV.

The CDR3 region is CASSSPGQDIYGYTF. CDR3 DNA: TGTGCCAGCAGTTCCCCGGGACAGGACATCTATGGCTACACCTTC. The chain has TRBV28 and TRBJ1-2, with 8 bases that match TRBD1. Trimming took 4 bases from V and 4 from J; bases not matched to a gene: 8. The CDR3 length is 15 residues. CDR1 MDHEN and CDR2 SYDVKM come from the germline V gene.

This chain joins TRBV4-2 and TRBJ1-5; 10 nucleotides match TRBD1. With 1 base clipped from V and 7 bases from J, the junction kept 4 bases outside the gene matches. The CDR3 has 15 amino acids. CDR1 and CDR2 (germline): LGHNA, YNFKEQ. CDR3 loop: CASSQADRGQQPQHF. The CDR3 bases are TGTGCCAGCAGCCAAGCCGACAGGGGGCAACAGCCCCAGCATTTT.

The chain has TRBV5-1 and TRBJ1-2, with 8 bases identical to TRBD1. CDR1 is SGHRS, CDR2 YFSETQ, per germline. CDR3 length equals 15 residues. With 0 bases clipped from V and 2 bases from J, the junction kept 3 bases outside the gene matches. In DNA form, the CDR3 reads TGCGCCAGCAGCTTGGCGGACAGGGTGAACTATGGCTACACCTTC. Translation: CASSLADRVNYGYTF.

In this sample, this clone turned up once. V and J are TRBV5-1 and TRBJ2-2; perhaps TRBD1 as D (6 bases). From germline, CDR1 is SGHRS and CDR2 YFSETQ. V lost 9 bases and J 3 bases, leaving 15 bases between the germline ends. The CDR3 totals 14 residues. CDR3 in amino acids: CAIRDRLDTGELFF. CDR3 DNA sequence: TGCGCCATAAGAGACAGGCTGGACACCGGGGAGCTGTTTTTT.

The rearrangement joins TRBV27 to TRBJ2-7, with 8 nucleotides matching TRBD2. Germline V CDR1 and CDR2: MNHEY, SMNVEV (reference sequence). There are 14 residues in the CDR3. Losses at the gene ends were 5 bases for V and 4 bases for J; bases not matched to a gene: 7. CDR3 in DNA: TGTGCCAGCAGTCCAGCGGGGGCAACATACGAGCAGTACTTC. This encodes CASSPAGATYEQYF.

This clone is categorized as large. This chain joins TRBV9 and TRBJ1-5; 7 bases line up with TRBD1. This CDR3 contains 15 residues. Losses at the gene ends were 0 bases for V and 3 bases for J; bases not matched to a gene: 3. Germline-derived CDR1 and CDR2 are SGDLS and YYNGEE. For the CDR3, the DNA is TGTGCCAGCAGCGTAGGGGACAGCTACAATCAGCCCCAGCATTTT. Translation gives CASSVGDSYNQPQHF.

V usage is TRBV7-9 and J usage is TRBJ2-2; D call uncertain. Germline V gene sequence: CDR1 SEHNR, CDR2 FQNEAQ (reference sequence). The ends were cut back, 0 bases at V and 9 bases at J, with 2 bases in the middle. The CDR3 has 11 amino acids. This chain's CDR3 is CASSLARELFF. CDR3 bases: TGTGCCAGCAGCTTAGCGAGGGAGCTGTTTTTT.

CDR3 sequence: CASRKRDGLYTDTQYF. DNA of the CDR3: TGTGCCAGTAGAAAGCGGGACGGACTCTACACAGATACGCAGTATTTT. The chain carries TRBV19 and TRBJ2-3, with 7 positions matching TRBD2. This CDR3 is 16 amino acids long. Trimming removed 6 bases from V and 2 bases from J; junction bases left unmatched: 11. Per the germline V gene, CDR1 is LNHDA and CDR2 is SQIVND (reference sequence).